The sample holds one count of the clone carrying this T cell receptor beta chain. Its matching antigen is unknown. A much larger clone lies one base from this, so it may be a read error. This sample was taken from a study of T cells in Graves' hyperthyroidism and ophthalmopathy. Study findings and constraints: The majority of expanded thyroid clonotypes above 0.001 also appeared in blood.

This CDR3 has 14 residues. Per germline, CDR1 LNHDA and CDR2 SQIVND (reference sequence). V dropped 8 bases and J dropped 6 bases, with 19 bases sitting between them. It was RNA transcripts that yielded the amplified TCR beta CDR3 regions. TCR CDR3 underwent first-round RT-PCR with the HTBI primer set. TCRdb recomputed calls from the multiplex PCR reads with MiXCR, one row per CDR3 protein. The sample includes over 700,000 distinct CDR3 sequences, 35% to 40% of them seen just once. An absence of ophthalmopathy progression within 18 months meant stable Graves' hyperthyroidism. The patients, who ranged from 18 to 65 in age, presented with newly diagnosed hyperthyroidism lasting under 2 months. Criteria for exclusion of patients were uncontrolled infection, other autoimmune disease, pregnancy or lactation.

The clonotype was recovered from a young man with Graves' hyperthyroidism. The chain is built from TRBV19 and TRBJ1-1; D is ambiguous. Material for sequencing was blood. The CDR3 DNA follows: TGTGCCAGTGCCTCCGGTGGGGTGGTCGCTGAAGCTTTCTTT. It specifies CASASGGVVAEAFF.